This TCR beta chain came from a study of T cell changes during pregnancy in multiple sclerosis. Sequencing was performed with immunoSEQ multiplex PCR; in TCRdb, only in-frame clones are kept and a portion is missing. The repertoire has over 45,000 clones, over 90% of them found once; the top ten carry about 2.5%. This CDR3 has 14 amino acids. V was clipped by 3 bases and J by 15 bases; unmatched bases: 11. Per germline, CDR1 MRHNA and CDR2 SNTAGT. This material consisted of CD8+ T cells from peripheral blood mononuclear cells, taken in the third trimester of pregnancy. This TCR was sampled from a female donor with multiple sclerosis, enrolled in a pregnancy study. J is TRBJ2-1 and V is TRBV6-4, with TRBD2 matching 10 bases. CDR3 amino acids: CASSESSGRGAWFF. The CDR3 DNA reads TGTGCCAGCAGTGAATCTAGCGGGAGAGGGGCGTGGTTCTTC.